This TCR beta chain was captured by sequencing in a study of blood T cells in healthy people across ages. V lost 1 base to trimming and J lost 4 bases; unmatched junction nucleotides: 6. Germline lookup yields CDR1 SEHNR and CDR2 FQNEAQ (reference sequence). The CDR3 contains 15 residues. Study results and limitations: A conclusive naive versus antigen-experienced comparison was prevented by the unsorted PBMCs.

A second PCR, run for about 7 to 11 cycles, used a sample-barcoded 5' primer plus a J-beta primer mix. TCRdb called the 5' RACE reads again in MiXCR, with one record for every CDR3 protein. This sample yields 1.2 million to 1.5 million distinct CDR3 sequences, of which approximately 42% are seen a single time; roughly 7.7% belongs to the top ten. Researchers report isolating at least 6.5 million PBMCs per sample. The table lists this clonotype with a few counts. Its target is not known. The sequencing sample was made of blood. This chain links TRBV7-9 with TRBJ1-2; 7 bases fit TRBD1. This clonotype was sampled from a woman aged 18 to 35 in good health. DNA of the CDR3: TGTGCCAGCAGCTTAGGGTTGACAGGGAGCTATGGCTACACCTTC. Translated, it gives CASSLGLTGSYGYTF.